What follows describes a single T cell receptor beta chain. Sequenced by immunoSEQ multiplex PCR; TCRdb stores in-frame clones only, minus some. Seen here are some 150,000 clones, around nine tenths observed once, and the top ten hold roughly 3.5%. The data stem from a study of blood T cell repertoires in COVID-19. CDR1 is MDHEN and CDR2 is SYDVKM in the germline V gene. The CDR3 consists of 13 residues. V was shortened by 8 bases and J by 0 bases, with 8 bases between the two germline ends. The chain uses TRBV28 and TRBJ1-3, with D possibly matching TRBD1 (6 bases). The sequence derives from a man aged 70 or older with acute or convalescent COVID-19. Specimen: peripheral blood. DNA of the CDR3: TGTGCCAGCGGGGGGGCCTCTGGAAACACCATATATTTT. Its translation: CASGGASGNTIYF.